These 18 T cell receptor beta chains share one sample of origin, sequenced in a study of shared clonotypes between healthy human individuals. The repertoire was sequenced with immunoSEQ multiplex PCR; TCRdb's copy has only in-frame clones and lacks some. The table lists about 2,100,000 clones, just over 90% of them singletons, with 1.5% to 2% in the top ten. Only CD45RO-negative cells positively selected for CCR7 counted as naive CD8 cells, so terminally differentiated effector memory CD45RA+ cells were excluded. Sequencing was carried out using naive CD8+ T cells from PBMCs. The receptors here all came from a man younger than 35 in good health. Some clones in this sample may be carry-over from other donors' samples.

The V call is TRBV27, the J call TRBJ2-1; D is undetermined. V was trimmed by 7 bases and J by 4 bases, leaving 20 bases between them. This CDR3 region has 16 residues. Germline assignment: CDR1 MNHEY and CDR2 SMNVEV (reference sequence). DNA for the CDR3: TGTGCCAGCACGAGTCGCGGCGGCGGCGGTTACAATGAGCAGTTCTTC. Amino acid sequence: CASTSRGGGGYNEQFF.

The genes are TRBV6-5 and TRBJ1-3; no clear D gene. CDR3 length: 14 residues. V lost 7 bases and J lost 1, with 11 bases in between. CDR1 is MNHEY, CDR2 SVGAGI, per germline. DNA of the CDR3: TGTGCCAGCACTACTCTTCCTTCTGGAAACACCATATATTTT. It encodes CASTTLPSGNTIYF.

This clone was counted once. J is TRBJ2-3 and V is TRBV27, with 7 bases aligning to TRBD2. The V segment lost 2 bases and the J segment 2 bases; nucleotides outside the gene matches: 7. This CDR3 is built from 16 residues. Germline CDR1 is MNHEY and CDR2 is SMNVEV (reference sequence). The CDR3 here is CASSLRLGGFTDTQYF. CDR3 bases: TGTGCCAGCAGTTTACGACTGGGGGGGTTCACAGATACGCAGTATTTT.

This rearrangement joins TRBV6-1 to TRBJ2-1, with 8 bases that match TRBD2. Germline trimming cut 4 bases from V and 4 bases from J; bases unmatched to any gene: 9. CDR1 is MNHNS, CDR2 SASEGT, per germline. The CDR3 totals 16 residues. CDR3 residues: CASSGRGTRDYNEQFF. In nucleotides, the CDR3 is TGTGCCAGCAGTGGACGCGGGACTAGAGATTACAATGAGCAGTTCTTC.

V and J are TRBV13 and TRBJ1-2; TRBD1 matches 8 bases. The CDR3 sequence is 13 residues long. CDR1 is PRHDT, CDR2 FYEKMQ, per germline (reference sequence). J lost 4 bases, V lost 6 bases, and 4 bases had no gene match. The CDR3 loop is CASRTDRGYGYTF. CDR3 bases: TGTGCCAGCAGAACAGACAGGGGCTATGGCTACACCTTC.

The chain couples TRBV29-1 to TRBJ2-7; no clear D. Germline V lookup: CDR1 SQVTM, CDR2 ANQGSEA. V dropped 4 bases and J dropped 0 bases, with 13 bases sitting between them. CDR3 length equals 14 residues. The CDR3 here is CSVGEWASSYEQYF. CDR3 sequence (DNA): TGCAGCGTTGGTGAATGGGCCAGCTCCTACGAGCAGTACTTC.

The rearrangement links TRBV27 to TRBJ2-5; a possible D gene is TRBD2 (9 bases). The CDR3 is 18 amino acids. V lost 4 bases and J lost 1, with 22 bases in between. Per germline, CDR1 MNHEY and CDR2 SMNVEV (reference sequence). The DNA of the CDR3 is TGTGCCAGCAGTTCCTGGACAGGGCAGCGGGAGGCCCAAGAGACCCAGTACTTC. It translates to CASSSWTGQREAQETQYF.

This sequence joins TRBV7-3 and TRBJ2-1; D remains ambiguous. The germline V gene has CDR1 SGHTA and CDR2 FQGTGA. V dropped 1 base and J dropped 9 bases, with 7 bases sitting between them. The CDR3 runs 12 residues. The CDR3 DNA sequence: TGTGCCAGCAGCTTAAATTCGGCTGAGCAGTTCTTC. This codes for CASSLNSAEQFF.

The V gene is TRBV9, the J gene TRBJ2-2, with D unclear. The CDR3 contains 15 residues. Germline-derived CDR1 and CDR2 are SGDLS and YYNGEE. Trimming removed 1 base at V and 6 bases at J, with 13 bases between. In DNA, the CDR3 is TGTGCCAGCAGCGTATCCAGCCTCGGTGCCGGGGAGCTGTTTTTT. Its translation is CASSVSSLGAGELFF.

V is TRBV7-2 and J is TRBJ2-5; D remains ambiguous. CDR1 is SGHTA and CDR2 is FQGNSA in the germline V gene. Trimming took off 3 bases at V and 5 bases at J, with 4 bases between the two ends. The CDR3 extends over 11 amino acids. The CDR3 region has the DNA TGTGCCAGCAGCTTTGCGGAGACCCAGTACTTC. Encoded protein: CASSFAETQYF.

The chain links TRBV5-1 to TRBJ1-3; possible D gene TRBD1, 6 bases. Trimming removed 0 bases at V and 2 bases at J, with 15 bases between. The CDR3 extends over 17 amino acids. Germline V gene sequence: CDR1 SGHRS, CDR2 YFSETQ. This chain's CDR3 is CASSLGPQGYTGNTIYF. The CDR3 nucleotides are TGCGCCAGCAGCTTGGGGCCACAGGGTTACACTGGAAACACCATATATTTT.

Worth noting for this clone: A junction boundary mismatches the germline segment, possibly from a read error. This rearrangement joins TRBV11-2 to TRBJ1-2; no reliable D call. The CDR3 length is 14 residues. Germline CDR1 reads SGHAT; CDR2 reads FQNNGV. CDR3 DNA: TGTGCCAGCAGCGTGCTGAGGAGACACCTCTCGATCTCCTTC. Protein sequence: CASSVLRRHLSISF.

The genes are TRBV4-1 and TRBJ1-2; D might be TRBD1 (5 bases). Germline assignment: CDR1 MGHRA and CDR2 YSYEKL. The CDR3 length is 11 residues. The CDR3 DNA reads as TGCGCTGGGGGGGGGACCTATGGCTACACCTTC. It codes for CAGGGTYGYTF.

As to this clone: Distinct nucleotide sequences in the sample also encode this CDR3. The chain links TRBV7-9 to TRBJ2-1, with 13 bases fitting TRBD2. The CDR3 consists of 15 residues. Germline assignment: CDR1 SEHNR and CDR2 FQNEAQ (reference sequence). Trimming took 5 bases from V and 8 from J; bases not matched to a gene: 6. The CDR3 spells CASSPLAGGPHEQFF. DNA for the CDR3: TGTGCCAGCAGCCCACTAGCGGGAGGGCCCCATGAGCAGTTCTTC. Based on the CDR3 plus reference TRBV7-9 and TRBJ2-1, the full variable domain is DTGVSQNPRHKITKRGQNVTFRCDPISEHNRLYWYRQTLGQGPEFLTYFQNEAQLEKSRLLSDRFSAERPKGSFSTLEIQRTEQGDSAMYLCASSPLAGGPHEQFFGPGTRLTVL.

This chain connects TRBV4-1 to TRBJ2-1; D not resolved. CDR1 and CDR2 from the germline V gene are MGHRA and YSYEKL. This CDR3 is 16 amino acids long. V lost 2 bases, J lost 10 bases, and 21 bases lay in between. The CDR3 nucleotides read TGCGCCAGCAGCCAAAGAGCGACCGACCCCAGAAACGAGCAGTTCTTC. Translated, it gives CASSQRATDPRNEQFF.

The count of this clone is one. The V and J genes are TRBV4-1 and TRBJ2-1, with TRBD2 identical over 10 bases. The CDR3 spans 16 residues. V shed 0 bases and J 3 bases; nucleotides not matched to a gene: 2. Germline V CDR1 and CDR2: MGHRA, YSYEKL. CDR3 nucleotides: TGCGCCAGCAGCCAAGAAGGACTAGCGGACTACAATGAGCAGTTCTTC. Protein: CASSQEGLADYNEQFF.

This clone was seen only once. The gene calls are TRBV15 and TRBJ2-1; D may be TRBD1 (6 bases). CDR1 is LNHNV, CDR2 YYDKDF, per germline (reference sequence). Between the trimmed V and J ends, which lost 7 bases and 0 bases, there was a span of 7 bases. CDR3 length: 13 amino acids. The CDR3 DNA is TGTGCCACCATAGGGGGCTCCTACAATGAGCAGTTCTTC. Residues: CATIGGSYNEQFF.

This chain connects TRBV9 to TRBJ1-2; 12 nucleotides line up with TRBD1. V was clipped by 3 bases and J by 7 bases; unmatched bases: 22. CDR3 size: 20 residues. Germline loops: CDR1 SGDLS, CDR2 YYNGEE. The CDR3 DNA is TGTGCCAGCAGCGCTCAAGGGGCGCCGGGACAGGGGGCTCCCCTCCTTGGCTACACCTTC. Protein sequence: CASSAQGAPGQGAPLLGYTF.